The next 16 T cell receptor beta chains were all read from a single sample in a study of blood T cell repertoires in COVID-19 (dated by TCRdb to about 2020). The library was made by the immunoSEQ multiplex PCR assay. TCRdb provides this immuneACCESS table in a form limited to in-frame rearrangements. Some clones are lacking; in checked studies, under half of them reflect an unresolved V gene, and why the rest are absent is not known. For this sample there are around 390,000 clones; around 87% appear just once. The ten largest account for roughly a tenth of the sample. The specimen sequenced was PBMCs or T cells enriched from blood (not recorded which). These receptors came from a woman in her forties or fifties who had recovered from COVID-19.

The gene calls are TRBV19 and TRBJ1-2; 10 bases map to TRBD1. Losses at the gene ends were 7 bases for V and 8 bases for J; bases not matched to a gene: 7. Germline V gene data show CDR1 as LNHDA and CDR2 as SQIVND (reference sequence). The CDR3 sequence is 13 residues long. CDR3 in amino acids: CASTPRDRGGYTF. In DNA, the CDR3 is TGTGCCAGTACCCCCAGGGACAGGGGAGGCTACACCTTC.

This chain uses TRBV2 with TRBJ1-2; TRBD1 agrees at 12 bases. Germline lookup yields CDR1 SNHLY and CDR2 FYNNEI. CDR3 length: 17 amino acids. The junction had 12 bases not matched to a gene; V was cut back by 6 bases and J by 4 bases. The chain's CDR3 is CASRAGTGGAYAYGYTF. DNA for the CDR3: TGTGCCAGCAGGGCCGGGACAGGGGGCGCTTATGCCTATGGCTACACCTTC.

The rearrangement uses TRBV18 and TRBJ2-2; D unresolved. Germline V lookup: CDR1 KGHSH, CDR2 LQKENI. V was pared by 3 bases and J by 1 base, with 9 bases between. The CDR3 is 15 amino acids. The CDR3 nucleotides are TGTGCCAGCTCACCTGGATCAGGGAACACCGGGGAGCTGTTTTTT. Translating it yields CASSPGSGNTGELFF.

The rearrangement uses TRBV3-1 (or the pseudogene TRBV3-2) and TRBJ1-4, with 9 bases fitting TRBD1. The CDR3 covers 15 residues. V lost 5 bases, J lost 8 bases, and 9 bases stayed unmatched. Looked up from germline, CDR1 is LGHDT and CDR2 is YNNKEL (reference sequence). CDR3 region: CASSSHRGREEKLFF. The CDR3, as DNA: TGTGCCAGCAGCTCGCACAGGGGGCGCGAGGAAAAACTGTTTTTT.

This sequence joins TRBV19 and TRBJ1-5; D not resolved. The length of the CDR3 is 14 residues. V lost 10 bases and J lost 3, with 16 bases in between. Germline V gene sequence: CDR1 LNHDA, CDR2 SQIVND (reference sequence). CDR3 nucleotide sequence: TGTGCCAATCGAGGGCAGAGGATCAATCAGCCCCAGCATTTT. Its protein product is CANRGQRINQPQHF. The full variable domain, its missing parts supplied by reference TRBV19 and TRBJ1-5, is DGGITQSPKYLFRKEGQNVTLSCEQNLNHDAMYWYRQDPGQGLRLIYYSQIVNDFQKGDIAEGYSVSREKKESFPLTVTSAQKNPTAFYLCANRGQRINQPQHFGDGTRLSIL.

The chain employs TRBV4-1 and TRBJ1-1; no clear D gene. Deletions cut 1 base from V and 5 bases from J, with 8 bases between. Germline V CDR1 and CDR2: MGHRA, YSYEKL. CDR3 length equals 13 residues. CDR3 region: CASSQVVQTEAFF. As DNA, the CDR3 is TGCGCCAGCAGCCAAGTAGTACAGACTGAAGCTTTCTTT.

In regard to this clone: One end of the junction fails to match germline, which may point to a read error. The rearrangement joins TRBV2 to TRBJ1-2, with D hard to call. The CDR3 covers 15 residues. In germline, CDR1 is SNHLY, CDR2 FYNNEI. The CDR3 reads CASSEGTDPHYGYTF. CDR3 coding DNA: TGTGCCAGCAGCGAAGGTACAGATCCGCACTATGGCTACACCTTC.

The rearrangement uses TRBV10-3 and TRBJ1-1; D is undetermined. Trimming took off 0 bases at V and 4 bases at J, with 6 bases between the two ends. Germline V gene lookup returns CDR1 ENHRY and CDR2 SYGVKD. The CDR3 is made up of 13 amino acids. CDR3 sequence: CAISESSGTEAFF. As DNA, the CDR3 is TGTGCCATCAGTGAGTCGAGCGGCACTGAAGCTTTCTTT.

The chain joins TRBV7-9 to TRBJ1-1; 7 bases match TRBD1. CDR1 and CDR2 (germline): SEHNR, FQNEAQ (reference sequence). The CDR3 is made up of 13 amino acids. The J segment lost 5 bases and the V segment lost 3 bases, leaving 3 bases of the junction unmatched. The CDR3 DNA is TGTGCCAGCAGCTTTGACAGGGTAACTGAAGCTTTCTTT. Residues: CASSFDRVTEAFF. Filled out from reference TRBV7-9 and TRBJ1-1, the complete variable domain reads DTGVSQNPRHKITKRGQNVTFRCDPISEHNRLYWYRQTLGQGPEFLTYFQNEAQLEKSRLLSDRFSAERPKGSFSTLEIQRTEQGDSAMYLCASSFDRVTEAFFGQGTRLTVV.

This clone was observed a few times. V is TRBV30 and J is TRBJ2-7; 15 bases align to TRBD2. Germline CDR1 reads GTSNPN; CDR2 reads SVGIG (reference sequence). V trimming: 3 bases; J trimming: 7 bases; junction bases outside the gene matches: 13. CDR3 length equals 17 residues. CDR3 region: CAWSNTWTSGGVSEQYF. Written as DNA, the CDR3 is TGTGCCTGGAGCAATACGTGGACTAGCGGGGGGGTTTCGGAGCAGTACTTC.

The rearrangement uses TRBV3-1 (or the pseudogene TRBV3-2) and TRBJ2-7; D possibly corresponds to TRBD2 (6 bases). The CDR3 totals 13 residues. Germline values: CDR1 LGHDT, CDR2 YNNKEL (reference sequence). V lost 3 bases and J 2 bases, leaving 8 bases between the germline ends. The CDR3 region is CASSHGGPYEQYF. The CDR3 nucleotides read TGTGCCAGCAGCCATGGAGGGCCCTACGAGCAGTACTTC.

Written as DNA, the CDR3 is TGTGCCAGCAGCTTACGGGACAGGGTGGGGGTCAGCAATCAGCCCCAGCATTTT. Translated: CASSLRDRVGVSNQPQHF. The rearrangement links TRBV7-8 to TRBJ1-5, with TRBD1 matching 9 bases. Germline lookup yields CDR1 SGHVS and CDR2 FQNEAQ. The V segment lost 2 bases and the J segment 1 base; nucleotides outside the gene matches: 9. CDR3 length equals 18 residues.

The table lists this clone with a few counts. This rearrangement joins TRBV27 to TRBJ1-3; D not resolved. Per germline, CDR1 MNHEY and CDR2 SMNVEV (reference sequence). V was clipped by 7 bases and J by 3 bases, with 10 bases between them. The length of the CDR3 is 13 residues. The CDR3 DNA is TGTGCCAGCAAGTTCGTCGGTGGAAACACCATATATTTT. Protein sequence: CASKFVGGNTIYF.

This chain connects TRBV19 to TRBJ1-2; D not resolved. The V and J ends lost 1 base and 5 bases respectively, with 11 bases between them. The CDR3 totals 14 residues. Germline-derived CDR1 and CDR2 are LNHDA and SQIVND (reference sequence). The CDR3 DNA reads as TGTGCCAGTAGTATAGCTCTATCGTCATATGGCTACACCTTC. Its protein product is CASSIALSSYGYTF.

The genes are TRBV5-5 and TRBJ1-4; a weak D match, TRBD1 (5 bases). The CDR3 is made up of 15 amino acids. Trimming left V 6 bases short and J 10 bases short, with 22 bases between. The germline V gene has CDR1 SGHKS and CDR2 YYEKEE (reference sequence). The DNA for the CDR3 is TGTGCCAGCACCACAGCCGGGACCCCGGGGGGAAAACTGTTTTTT. Translation: CASTTAGTPGGKLFF.

The V and J genes are TRBV20-1 and TRBJ2-1; 12 bases map to TRBD2. From germline, CDR1 is DFQATT and CDR2 SNEGSKA (reference sequence). This CDR3 has 16 amino acids. V gave up 3 bases and J gave up 2 bases; unmatched junction bases: 5. The CDR3 loop reads CSASLASGGAYNEQFF. The CDR3 nucleotides are TGCAGTGCTAGTTTGGCTAGCGGGGGGGCCTACAATGAGCAGTTCTTC.